This TCR beta chain was sequenced during a study of Ad26.COV2.S vaccination and SARS-CoV-2 variants. Study-level points and caveats: Total T cell responses may have been underestimated by the TCR breadth and depth analyses. Following vaccination, spike-specific CD8+ and CD4+ T cell responses reportedly exhibited substantial breadth. The study found higher spike-specific TCR breadth in vaccine than placebo recipients.

This CDR3 spans 14 amino acids. Germline V gives CDR1 SNHLY, CDR2 FYNNEI. V was pared by 2 bases and J by 2 bases, with 8 bases between. As regards this clone: The target antigen is unknown.

Indicated treatment: some 19 received Ad26.COV2.S at low or high dose, single or two shots; several received placebo; per-sample allocation not given. The samples were gathered on day 63 after the first injection of vaccine or placebo. Whoever gave the sample was an adult aged 18-55 years in Boston. TCRdb's copy holds only in-frame clones and misses some; the assay was immunoSEQ multiplex PCR. The table lists about 350,000 clones, roughly 90% of them singletons, with approximately 5% in the top ten. The gene calls are TRBV2 and TRBJ2-3; D remains unclear. This TCR came from a person between 18 and 60 years old who received the Ad26.COV2.S COVID-19 vaccine or a placebo. Sequenced here: peripheral blood, sampled in a trial of Ad26.COV2.S vaccine versus placebo. CDR3 bases: TGTGCCAGCAGTGAAATGGGAAACACAGATACGCAGTATTTT. This sequence encodes CASSEMGNTDTQYF.